This note documents a single TCR beta chain sequence. As yet, its antigen is unknown. TCRdb keeps only in-frame clones here, not all; method: immunoSEQ multiplex PCR. The sample carries under 150,000 clones, more than 90% recorded once. Germline CDR1 MNHEY, CDR2 SMNVEV (reference sequence). This CDR3 is 15 amino acids long. V lost 5 bases and J lost 3, with 17 bases in between. This record belongs to a study of T cell responses to AZD1222 COVID-19 vaccine. Findings and limits, study-wide: A mostly white British donor set with more females was recruited, and clonal diversity was possibly underestimated. The reported proportion of spike-specific TCRs targeting unmutated variant regions was nearly half. The peak T cell response came first, and repertoires were sampled only after it. Spike-specific TCR breadth and depth were elevated following two AZD1222 doses.

Sequenced here: peripheral blood, sampled on day 0 of AZD1222 vaccination. J is TRBJ2-7 and V is TRBV27, with a tentative D call TRBD2 (5 bases). The sequence derives from an adult in good health. The CDR3 loop reads CASSLKTYGVYEQYF. The CDR3 DNA reads TGTGCCAGCAGTCTAAAGACCTACGGGGTCTACGAGCAGTACTTC.